The clone carrying this TCR beta chain appeared once. This sample is part of a study of immune heterogeneity within non-small cell lung tumors. Samples each supplied 450 to 650 ng of bulk tumor genomic DNA as template. Surgical sampling yielded several biopsies per primary tumor (spaced far apart). Enrolled individuals presented with untreated, newly diagnosed non-small cell lung cancer and received curative surgery. The donor pool consisted of newly diagnosed non-small cell lung cancer patients who were having surgery with curative intent. The trim removed 3 bases at V and 5 bases at J, leaving 14 bases unmatched. The CDR3 loop spans 17 amino acids. Germline CDR1 is SGHTA and CDR2 is FQGTGA. With 32 V and 13 J primers, multiplex PCR amplified the TCR beta CDR3. TCRdb reprocessed the multiplex PCR reads with MiXCR, giving one entry per CDR3 protein. This table has about 2,900 distinct CDR3 sequences, around two fifths appearing once.

The rearrangement uses TRBV7-3 and TRBJ2-7, with 9 bases identical to TRBD2. Sequencing was carried out using lung tumor tissue. The sequence came from a woman between 50 and 59 years old with non-small cell lung cancer. The CDR3, as DNA: TGTGCCAGCAGCTTGGGCGGGGGGGTAGCGGGAGTAAACGAGCAGTACTTC. The encoded protein is CASSLGGGVAGVNEQYF.